This record covers a single T cell receptor beta chain. Its antigen target is currently unknown. No much larger clonotype is one base removed from it; base qualities were not supplied. This same CDR3 is encoded by further DNA sequences in the sample. The data stem from a study of blood T cell repertoires in COVID-19 (TCRdb year 2020). Turning to the overall study: Samples covering the acute and convalescent phases of COVID-19 were provided by collaborators in the United States, Italy and Spain. Deeply sampled blood TCRbeta repertoires from subjects exposed to, actively infected with, or recovered from COVID-19 were included in the dataset. A freely available public database, intended as a resource for researchers studying the immune response to SARS-CoV-2, is where the repertoires were released. The material from the prospective study consisted of cDNA or gDNA derived from T cells, B-cell-depleted T cells, or PBMCs. The samples were drawn from the first 160 participants of the ongoing ImmuneRACE study and from more than 1,000 subjects provided by 6 global collaborators. A de-identified subject ID, COVID-19 status, age in years and sex were almost always included in the sample metadata. Where available, HLA class I and class II types were obtained from metadata supplied by the sample provider rather than from assay-based typing. Broader findings and caveats from the paper: Clinical and demographic metadata were provided uncurated, with the amount varying by source and participant.

Each collaborating institution followed its own protocols to collect whole blood in K2EDTA tubes. Collaborator samples were shipped for TCRbeta analysis as frozen whole blood, isolated PBMCs, or DNA extracted from either sample type. TCRbeta CDR3 regions were amplified from genomic DNA using the immunoSEQ Assay, a bias-controlled multiplex PCR. Turning to the authors' computational methods: The number of nucleated cells in each sample was estimated from the amplification of reference gene primers within the assay. Sequence reads were collapsed and filtered to measure the absolute abundance of every unique TCRbeta CDR3 rearrangement. For each sample, productive Simpson clonality was calculated by taking the square root of Simpson's diversity index across productive rearrangements. What TCRdb holds here is the immuneACCESS table cut down to in-frame rearrangements. Part of the clones is not present; checked against another copy, under half of the missing clones reflect an unresolved V gene, and the others are unexplained. That table furnishes V, J and clone size, whereas the DNA furnished D and trimming. The sample table lists more than 200,000 clones, 88% of them with a count of one. Of the sample, about 1.7% falls within the top ten clones.

Sequenced input: peripheral blood. This TCR came from a man aged 70 or older with acute or convalescent COVID-19.

The CDR3 region: CASSSNYEQYF. The DNA is as follows: TGTGCCAGCAGTTCCAACTACGAGCAGTACTTC. The sequence is built from TRBV12-3 or TRBV12-4 and TRBJ2-7; the D gene cannot be resolved reliably. V gives up 4 bases and J gives up 3 bases, and the segment between their germline ends measures 4 bases. From the cysteine through the phenylalanine, the CDR3 covers 11 amino acids. CDR3 DNA is the only sequence kept; it has 33 bases, read in frame from the first base.